This T cell receptor beta chain stems from a study of T-cell reconstitution after alpha-beta-depleted transplantation in children. Findings of the study overall: Newly generated T cells supplied most T-cell counts and diversity one year post-transplant. Reportedly, only several hundred clones from non-depleted graft cells drove alpha-beta T-cell counts at about two months.

Preparation of the TCRbeta library was carried out with unique molecular identifiers. TCRdb independently ran MiXCR on the PCR reads; one entry per CDR3 protein. The sample contains around 5,600 distinct CDR3 sequences, roughly 16% of which appear only once. Concerning this clonotype: Antigen unknown.

V shed 3 bases and J shed 3 bases, with 9 bases lying between them. In germline, CDR1 is DFQATT, CDR2 SNEGSKA (reference sequence). The CDR3 loop spans 13 amino acids. This specimen was PBMCs, mostly from graft donor cells, taken 180 days after TCRalphabeta/CD19-depleted stem cell transplant. The TCR originated in a patient aged 2-10 years who had a stem cell transplant for inherited bone marrow failure, so the T cells may come from the graft donor. V is TRBV20-1 and J is TRBJ1-5, with D hard to call. This CDR3 reads CSASSDFNQPQHF. The DNA for the CDR3 is TGCAGTGCTAGTAGCGATTTCAATCAGCCCCAGCATTTT.